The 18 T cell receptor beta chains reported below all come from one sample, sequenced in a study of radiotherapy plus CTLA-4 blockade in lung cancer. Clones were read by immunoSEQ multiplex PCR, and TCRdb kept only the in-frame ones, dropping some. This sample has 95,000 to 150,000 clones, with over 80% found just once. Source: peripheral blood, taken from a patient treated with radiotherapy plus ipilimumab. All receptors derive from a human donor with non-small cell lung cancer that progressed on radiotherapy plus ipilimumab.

The CDR3 sequence: CASSFLPGQINEQFF. The CDR3, as DNA: TGTGCCAGCAGTTTCCTTCCGGGTCAAATCAATGAGCAGTTCTTC. This chain joins TRBV9 and TRBJ2-1; the D is unclear. Germline lookup yields CDR1 SGDLS and CDR2 YYNGEE. With 5 bases removed from V and 6 bases from J, the gap between germline ends came to 18 bases. The CDR3 consists of 15 residues.

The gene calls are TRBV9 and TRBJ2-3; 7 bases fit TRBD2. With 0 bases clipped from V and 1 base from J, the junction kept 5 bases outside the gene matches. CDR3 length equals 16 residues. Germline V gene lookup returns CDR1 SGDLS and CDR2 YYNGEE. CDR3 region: CASSVDAGVGTDTQYF. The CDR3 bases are TGTGCCAGCAGCGTAGACGCGGGAGTAGGCACAGATACGCAGTATTTT.

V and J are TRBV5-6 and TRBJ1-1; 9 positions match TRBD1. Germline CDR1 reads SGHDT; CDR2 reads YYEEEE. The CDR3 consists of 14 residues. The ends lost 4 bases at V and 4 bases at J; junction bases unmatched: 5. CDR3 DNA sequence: TGTGCCAGCAGCAGGACAGGGGCTGGCACTGAAGCTTTCTTT. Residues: CASSRTGAGTEAFF.

This CDR3 reads CASSFSEYTGELFF. As DNA, the CDR3 is TGCGCCAGCAGCTTCTCCGAATACACCGGGGAGCTGTTTTTT. The rearrangement uses TRBV5-1 and TRBJ2-2; D is unresolved. The CDR3 has 14 amino acids. V shed 2 bases and J shed 3 bases, with 8 bases lying between them. Germline assignment: CDR1 SGHRS and CDR2 YFSETQ.

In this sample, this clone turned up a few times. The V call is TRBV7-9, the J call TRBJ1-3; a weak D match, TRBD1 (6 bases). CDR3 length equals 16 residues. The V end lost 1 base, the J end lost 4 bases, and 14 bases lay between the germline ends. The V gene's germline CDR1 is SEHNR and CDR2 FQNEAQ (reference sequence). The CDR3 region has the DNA TGTGCCAGCAGCTTAGAGGGACAAATATGGGGAAACACCATATATTTT. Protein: CASSLEGQIWGNTIYF.

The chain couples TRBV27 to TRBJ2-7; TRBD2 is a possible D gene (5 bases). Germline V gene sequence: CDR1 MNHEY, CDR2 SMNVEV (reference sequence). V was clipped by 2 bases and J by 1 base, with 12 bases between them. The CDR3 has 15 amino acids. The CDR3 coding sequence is TGTGCCAGCAGTTTACGGGGATCCCCATCCTACGAGCAGTACTTC. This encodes CASSLRGSPSYEQYF.

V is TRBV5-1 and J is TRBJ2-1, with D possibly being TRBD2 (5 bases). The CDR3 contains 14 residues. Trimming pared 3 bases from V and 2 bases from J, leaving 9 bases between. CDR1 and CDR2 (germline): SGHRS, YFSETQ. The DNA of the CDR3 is TGCGCCAGCAGCTCTAGCCCTACCTACAATGAGCAGTTCTTC. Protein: CASSSSPTYNEQFF. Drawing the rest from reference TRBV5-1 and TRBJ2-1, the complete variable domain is KAGVTQTPRYLIKTRGQQVTLSCSPISGHRSVSWYQQTPGQGLQFLFEYFSETQRNKGNFPGRFSGRQFSNSRSEMNVSTLELGDSALYLCASSSSPTYNEQFFGPGTRLTVL.

CDR3 in amino acids: CASSLARENYGYTF. The CDR3 DNA sequence: TGTGCCAGCAGCTTGGCCAGGGAGAACTATGGCTACACCTTC. The V call is TRBV5-4, the J call TRBJ1-2; perhaps TRBD1 as D (5 bases). Germline CDR1 reads SGHNT; CDR2 reads YYREEE (reference sequence). Trimming pared 0 bases from V and 2 bases from J, leaving 8 bases between. The CDR3 spans 14 residues.

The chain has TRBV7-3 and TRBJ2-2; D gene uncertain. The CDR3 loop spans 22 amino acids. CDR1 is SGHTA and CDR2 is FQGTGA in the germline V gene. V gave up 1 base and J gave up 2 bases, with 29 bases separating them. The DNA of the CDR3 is TGTGCCAGCAGCTTAAAGGTTTGGGCTACACTCAAGGGCCCGATCAACACCGGGGAGCTGTTTTTT. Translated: CASSLKVWATLKGPINTGELFF. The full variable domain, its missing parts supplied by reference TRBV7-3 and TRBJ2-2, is GAGVSQTPSNKVTEKGKYVELRCDPISGHTALYWYRQSLGQGPEFLIYFQGTGAADDSGLPNDRFFAVRPEGSVSTLKIQRTERGDSAVYLCASSLKVWATLKGPINTGELFFGEGSRLTVL.

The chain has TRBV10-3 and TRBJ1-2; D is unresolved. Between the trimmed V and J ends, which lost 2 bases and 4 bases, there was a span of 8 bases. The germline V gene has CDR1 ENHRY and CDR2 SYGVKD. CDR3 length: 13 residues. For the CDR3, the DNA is TGTGCCATCAGTGAGCTGGGCCGCTATGGCTACACCTTC. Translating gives CAISELGRYGYTF.

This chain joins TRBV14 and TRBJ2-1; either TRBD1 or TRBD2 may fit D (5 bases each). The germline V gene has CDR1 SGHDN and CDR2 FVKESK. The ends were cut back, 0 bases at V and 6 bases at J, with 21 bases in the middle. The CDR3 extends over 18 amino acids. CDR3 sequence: CASSQDRFGYAGSNEQFF. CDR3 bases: TGTGCCAGCAGCCAAGATCGGTTTGGGTACGCAGGGAGCAATGAGCAGTTCTTC.

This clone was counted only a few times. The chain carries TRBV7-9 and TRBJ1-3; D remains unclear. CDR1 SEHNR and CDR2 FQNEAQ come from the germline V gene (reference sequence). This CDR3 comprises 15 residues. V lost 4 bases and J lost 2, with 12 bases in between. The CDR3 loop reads CASSSGVSPGNTIYF. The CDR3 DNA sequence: TGTGCCAGCAGCTCTGGCGTTTCTCCTGGAAACACCATATATTTT. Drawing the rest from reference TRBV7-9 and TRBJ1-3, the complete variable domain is DTGVSQNPRHKITKRGQNVTFRCDPISEHNRLYWYRQTLGQGPEFLTYFQNEAQLEKSRLLSDRFSAERPKGSFSTLEIQRTEQGDSAMYLCASSSGVSPGNTIYFGEGSWLTVV.

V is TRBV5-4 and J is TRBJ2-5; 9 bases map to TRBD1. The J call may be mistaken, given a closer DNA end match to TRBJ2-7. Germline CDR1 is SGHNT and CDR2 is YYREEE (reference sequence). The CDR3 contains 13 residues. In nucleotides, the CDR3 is TGTGCCAGCAACGCGGGACAGGGATACGAGCAGTACTTC. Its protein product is CASNAGQGYEQYF.

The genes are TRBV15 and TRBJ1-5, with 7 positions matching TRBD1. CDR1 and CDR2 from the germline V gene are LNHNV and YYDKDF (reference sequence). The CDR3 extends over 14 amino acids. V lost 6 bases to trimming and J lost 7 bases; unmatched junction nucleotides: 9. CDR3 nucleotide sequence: TGTGCCACCAGTCATACAGGGGACGGCCAGCCCCAGCATTTT. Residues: CATSHTGDGQPQHF.

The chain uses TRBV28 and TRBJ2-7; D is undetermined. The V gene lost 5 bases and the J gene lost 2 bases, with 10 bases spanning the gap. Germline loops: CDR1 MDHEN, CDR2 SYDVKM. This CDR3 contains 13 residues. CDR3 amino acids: CASSMDGTYEQYF. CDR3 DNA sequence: TGTGCCAGCAGTATGGACGGAACCTACGAGCAGTACTTC.

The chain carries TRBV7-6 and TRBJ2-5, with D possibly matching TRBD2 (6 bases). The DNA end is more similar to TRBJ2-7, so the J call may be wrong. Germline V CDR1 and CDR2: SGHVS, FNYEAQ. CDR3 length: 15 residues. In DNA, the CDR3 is TGTGCCAGCAGCTTAGGAGGTGAGCGGGCCTACGAGCAGTACTTC. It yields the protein CASSLGGERAYEQYF.

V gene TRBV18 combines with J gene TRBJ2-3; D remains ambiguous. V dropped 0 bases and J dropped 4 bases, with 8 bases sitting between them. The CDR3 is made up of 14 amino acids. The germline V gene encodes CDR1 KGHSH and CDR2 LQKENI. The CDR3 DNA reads TGTGCCAGCTCACCACCGGCCATGCCAGATACGCAGTATTTT. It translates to CASSPPAMPDTQYF.

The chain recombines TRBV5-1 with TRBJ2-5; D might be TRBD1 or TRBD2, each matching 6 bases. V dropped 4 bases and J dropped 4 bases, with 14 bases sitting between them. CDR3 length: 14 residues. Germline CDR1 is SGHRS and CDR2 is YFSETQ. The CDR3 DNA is TGCGCCAGCAGCCCGGGGGCCCCTGGAGAGACCCAGTACTTC. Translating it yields CASSPGAPGETQYF. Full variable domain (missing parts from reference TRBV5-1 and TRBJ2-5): KAGVTQTPRYLIKTRGQQVTLSCSPISGHRSVSWYQQTPGQGLQFLFEYFSETQRNKGNFPGRFSGRQFSNSRSEMNVSTLELGDSALYLCASSPGAPGETQYFGPGTRLLVL.